Below are 22 T cell receptor beta chains sequenced from a single sample in a study of blood T cell repertoires in COVID-19. Profiled with immunoSEQ multiplex PCR; TCRdb holds only in-frame clones, not every one. The sample contains about 150,000 clones, around 84% of which appear only once. The sample consisted of peripheral blood. Every receptor here comes from a man older than 75 with acute or convalescent COVID-19.

V usage is TRBV3-1 (or the pseudogene TRBV3-2) and J usage is TRBJ2-3, with 10 bases identical to TRBD1. CDR3 length: 17 residues. Unmatched junction bases numbered 11, after V lost 4 bases and J lost 4 bases. Germline V gives CDR1 LGHDT, CDR2 YNNKEL (reference sequence). CDR3 sequence (DNA): TGTGCCAGCAGCCGGATCCGAATAGGGACAGGGGCAGATACGCAGTATTTT. Encoded protein: CASSRIRIGTGADTQYF.

Remarks on this clone: Relative to the germline gene, one junction end is altered; a read error may explain this. The chain combines TRBV10-3 with TRBJ1-1, with a weak D call TRBD1 (6 bases). The CDR3 contains 12 residues. CDR1 ENHRY and CDR2 SYGVKD come from the germline V gene. CDR3 amino acids: CAISEWDTEAFF. In nucleotides, the CDR3 is TGTGCCATCAGTGAGTGGGACACCGAAGCTTTCTTT.

With respect to this clone: The junction shows a germline mismatch at one end, possibly a read error. The V and J genes are TRBV10-3 and TRBJ2-5, with 15 bases fitting TRBD2. The CDR3 spans 16 residues. Per the germline V gene, CDR1 is ENHRY and CDR2 is SYGVKD. The CDR3 region has the DNA TGTGCCACCAGTGGGACTAGCGGGGGGTCCCAAGAGACCCAGTACTTC. Amino acids: CATSGTSGGSQETQYF.

The rearrangement joins TRBV5-4 to TRBJ2-7; TRBD1 aligns across 7 bases. Losses at the gene ends were 4 bases for V and 2 bases for J; bases not matched to a gene: 9. The CDR3 has 15 amino acids. Per the germline V gene, CDR1 is SGHNT and CDR2 is YYREEE (reference sequence). The CDR3, as DNA: TGTGCCAGCAGCATGACAGGGTTAAGGGCCTACGAGCAGTACGTC. The encoded protein is CASSMTGLRAYEQYV.

This clone was observed a few times. V gene TRBV4-1 combines with J gene TRBJ2-3; D possibly corresponds to TRBD2 (7 bases). The CDR3 totals 15 residues. CDR1 and CDR2 (germline): MGHRA, YSYEKL. Trimming removed 0 bases at V and 1 base at J, with 8 bases between. The CDR3 nucleotides read TGCGCCAGCAGCCAAGACGGGGGGCGCACAGATACGCAGTATTTT. It yields the protein CASSQDGGRTDTQYF.

V is TRBV6-1 and J is TRBJ1-2; D is perhaps TRBD1 (6 bases). Germline V lookup: CDR1 MNHNS, CDR2 SASEGT. The CDR3 is 13 residues long. V lost 1 base to trimming and J lost 8 bases, with 11 bases between them. The CDR3 DNA is TGTGCCAGCAGTGAAGTGGGGGCGTCAGGCTACACCTTC. Encoded protein: CASSEVGASGYTF.

The CDR3 DNA sequence: TGTGCCAGCAGGCCTACGGGGGACAGGGGGCAACACGAGCAGTACTTC. This sequence encodes CASRPTGDRGQHEQYF. This chain uses TRBV6-6 with TRBJ2-7, with TRBD1 identical over 12 bases. This CDR3 is built from 16 residues. The V gene end was trimmed by 6 bases and the J gene end by 5 bases; junction bases not matched to a gene: 11. Germline V CDR1 and CDR2: MNHNY, SVGAGI (reference sequence).

This sequence joins TRBV5-4 and TRBJ1-6; 8 positions agree with TRBD1. The trim removed 1 base at V and 6 bases at J, leaving 6 bases unmatched. Germline V gene sequence: CDR1 SGHNT, CDR2 YYREEE (reference sequence). The CDR3 spans 16 residues. This CDR3 is CASSLNGQGLNSPLHF. CDR3 in DNA: TGTGCCAGCAGCTTGAACGGACAGGGACTTAATTCACCCCTCCACTTT.

In its sample, this clone was seen many times. The chain combines TRBV29-1 with TRBJ2-7; TRBD1 matches at 9 bases. This CDR3 has 14 amino acids. CDR1 SQVTM and CDR2 ANQGSEA come from the germline V gene. J was trimmed by 0 bases and V by 6 bases; bases with no gene match: 6. This CDR3 reads CSVRTGVTSYEQYF. CDR3 nucleotides: TGCAGCGTCCGGACAGGGGTAACCTCCTACGAGCAGTACTTC.

This clone was seen just once. The chain couples TRBV19 to TRBJ1-4; 8 positions agree with TRBD1. CDR1 and CDR2 (germline): LNHDA, SQIVND (reference sequence). The V and J ends lost 4 bases and 6 bases, in that order; junction bases with no gene match: 10. The CDR3 sequence is 16 residues long. The CDR3: CASSTPRTGSDEKLFF. The CDR3 DNA follows: TGTGCCAGTAGTACCCCGAGGACAGGGAGTGATGAAAAACTGTTTTTT.

The genes are TRBV30 and TRBJ2-7; 7 nucleotides line up with TRBD1. Germline values: CDR1 GTSNPN, CDR2 SVGIG (reference sequence). V dropped 4 bases and J dropped 6; count of bases not matched to a gene: 9. CDR3 length: 13 amino acids. The CDR3 sequence is CAWTRQGLGEQYF. CDR3 coding DNA: TGTGCCTGGACAAGACAGGGTTTGGGCGAGCAGTACTTC. Using reference TRBV30 and TRBJ2-7 for the parts outside the CDR3, the full variable domain is SQTIHQWPATLVQPVGSPLSLECTVEGTSNPNLYWYRQAAGRGLQLLFYSVGIGQISSEVPQNLSASRPQDRQFILSSKKLLLSDSGFYLCAWTRQGLGEQYFGPGTRLTVT.

The chain carries TRBV18 and TRBJ2-5; no reliable D call. The CDR3 has 14 residues. V was clipped by 2 bases and J by 1 base, with 8 bases between them. Germline V CDR1 and CDR2: KGHSH, LQKENI. In nucleotides, the CDR3 is TGTGCCAGCTCACCAGTCACTCCCCAAGAGACCCAGTACTTC. Translation gives CASSPVTPQETQYF.

The chain recombines TRBV6-2 or TRBV6-3 with TRBJ1-1, with no clear D. Germline V gene sequence: CDR1 MNHEY, CDR2 SVGEGT. The CDR3 sequence is 15 residues long. Trimming shortened V by 5 bases and J by 3 bases, and 16 bases separated the two germline ends. The CDR3 is CASSPYQITHTEAFF. The CDR3 DNA reads TGTGCCAGCAGTCCCTACCAAATAACCCACACTGAAGCTTTCTTT.

The rearrangement links TRBV24-1 to TRBJ2-3; 7 nucleotides align to TRBD1. This CDR3 is 15 amino acids long. Germline CDR1 reads KGHDR; CDR2 reads SFDVKD. After removal of 4 bases from V and 3 bases from J, the junction contained 6 bases not matched to a gene. CDR3 in DNA: TGTGCCACCAGTGACTGGACAGGAGGTACAGATACGCAGTATTTT. Translated: CATSDWTGGTDTQYF.

CDR3 coding DNA: TGTGCCAGCAGCTCGAGGGGGGGGCCTAGCACAGATACGCAGTATTTT. Encoded protein: CASSSRGGPSTDTQYF. The chain combines TRBV7-2 with TRBJ2-3; tentative D call: TRBD2 (7 bases). CDR1 and CDR2 from the germline V gene are SGHTA and FQGNSA. Trimming cost V 4 bases and J 0 bases, with 14 bases left between them. The CDR3 consists of 16 residues.

The chain uses TRBV5-1 and TRBJ2-1; TRBD1 matches 8 bases. V gave up 2 bases and J gave up 2 bases; unmatched junction bases: 6. The CDR3 totals 16 residues. From germline, CDR1 is SGHRS and CDR2 YFSETQ. In DNA form, the CDR3 reads TGCGCCAGCAGCTTAACCTCAGGGGGCACCTACAATGAGCAGTTCTTC. It encodes CASSLTSGGTYNEQFF.

The chain recombines TRBV19 with TRBJ1-5, with D unclear. Germline V gives CDR1 LNHDA, CDR2 SQIVND (reference sequence). Trimming removed 2 bases from V and 1 base from J, with 18 bases in between. The CDR3 has 18 residues. The CDR3 sequence: CASSIRVQLGMSNQPQHF. In nucleotides, the CDR3 is TGTGCCAGTAGTATAAGGGTACAGCTCGGGATGAGCAATCAGCCCCAGCATTTT.

V is TRBV5-3 and J is TRBJ1-2; D is unclear. TRBV5-3 is an ORF; its function is uncertain. With 6 bases removed from V and 1 base from J, the gap between germline ends came to 19 bases. This CDR3 spans 16 amino acids. This CDR3 is CARTRALTYDNYGYTF. For the CDR3, the DNA is TGTGCCAGAACGCGGGCTCTGACTTACGATAACTATGGCTACACCTTC.

The genes are TRBV5-1 and TRBJ1-4, with 10 bases lining up with TRBD1. This CDR3 comprises 14 residues. The germline CDR1 and CDR2 sequences are SGHRS and YFSETQ. After removal of 2 bases from V and 8 bases from J, the junction contained 3 bases not matched to a gene. The CDR3 is CASSLGTGEEKLFF. CDR3 sequence (DNA): TGCGCCAGCAGCTTAGGGACAGGGGAGGAAAAACTGTTTTTT.

The V call is TRBV10-3, the J call TRBJ2-5; possibly TRBD1 for D (7 bases). The CDR3 covers 15 residues. V lost 2 bases and J lost 1, with 11 bases in between. From germline, CDR1 is ENHRY and CDR2 SYGVKD. Here the CDR3 reads CAISEGRGVQETQYF. The CDR3 DNA is TGTGCCATCAGTGAGGGCAGGGGGGTCCAAGAGACCCAGTACTTC.

This clone was detected only a few times. The rearrangement joins TRBV2 to TRBJ1-3; possible D gene TRBD1, 5 bases. The length of the CDR3 is 15 residues. Germline CDR1 and CDR2: SNHLY and FYNNEI. V was pared by 2 bases and J by 1 base, with 9 bases between. The CDR3 coding sequence is TGTGCCAGCAGTGAACAGGGCATGTCTGGAAACACCATATATTTT. Protein sequence: CASSEQGMSGNTIYF.

CDR3 protein: CASSPGLAGGPFNEQFF. CDR3 sequence (DNA): TGTGCCAGCAGCCCGGGACTAGCGGGGGGGCCTTTTAATGAGCAGTTCTTC. The chain has TRBV6-2 or TRBV6-3 and TRBJ2-1; 16 bases fit TRBD2. CDR3 length: 17 amino acids. V gave up 6 bases and J gave up 7 bases; unmatched junction bases: 9. Germline CDR1 MNHEY, CDR2 SVGEGT.